This T cell receptor beta chain was recovered during a study of blood T cell repertoires in COVID-19 (dated by TCRdb to the early 2020s). Looking at the study overall: Collaborator samples came from the United States, Italy and Spain and covered acute and convalescent phases of COVID-19. Where HLA class I and class II types were available, the types were taken from metadata supplied by the sample provider, not from assay-based typing. The repertoires were released in a freely available public database intended as a resource for research on the immune response to SARS-CoV-2. Nearly every sample came with metadata listing a de-identified subject ID, COVID-19 status, age in years and sex. The material from the prospective study consisted of cDNA or gDNA derived from T cells, B-cell-depleted T cells, or PBMCs. Samples were obtained from the ongoing ImmuneRACE study (first 160 participants) and from about 1,300 subjects provided by 6 global collaborators. Deeply sampled blood TCRbeta repertoires from subjects exposed to, actively infected with, or recovered from COVID-19 were included in the dataset. Overall study results and their limits: Clinical and demographic metadata were provided uncurated, with the amount varying by source and participant.

As to this clone: This receptor's antigen is unknown. No clone much larger than this one lies a single base away; base qualities are absent.

TCRbeta CDR3 regions were amplified from genomic DNA using the immunoSEQ Assay, a bias-controlled multiplex PCR. The authors processed their data as follows. Within the assay, amplification of reference gene primers was used to estimate how many nucleated cells each sample contained. Sequence reads were collapsed and filtered to measure the absolute abundance of every unique TCRbeta CDR3 rearrangement. Productive Simpson clonality was computed per sample as the square root of Simpson's diversity index over productive rearrangements. As stored in TCRdb, this immuneACCESS dataset retains in-frame rearrangements with V and J assigned. A fraction of the clones does not appear; measured against another copy, unresolved V genes explain less than half of the discrepancy, and the remainder lacks a known reason. V and J calls and clone size are as listed in that table; D and trimming were resolved from the DNA. This sample holds about 74,000 clones; 80% to 90% were observed only once. In total, the top ten clones hold around 30% of the sample.

Taken from the germline V gene (reference sequence), the CDR1 and CDR2 loops are LNHDA and SQIVND. V ends up 6 bases short and J 4 bases short, with an unmatched junction base count of 9. The CDR3 measures 15 amino acids from cysteine to phenylalanine. CDR3 DNA only is kept here, 45 bases in frame from base 1. Collaborating institutions collected whole blood in K2EDTA tubes following their own protocols. For TCRbeta analysis, collaborator samples were shipped as frozen whole blood, as isolated PBMCs, or as DNA extracted from either sample type. The rearrangement joined TRBV19 to TRBJ1-3; TRBD1 matches 7 bases in the middle. This clonotype originated in a woman older than 75 with active or convalescent COVID-19. The sample consisted of peripheral blood. The nucleotide sequence reads as follows: TGTGCCAGTAGCCTACAGGGGATTGGGGGAAACACCATATATTTT. This sequence encodes CASSLQGIGGNTIYF.